The rows below give T cell receptor beta chains drawn from one sample of a study of Graves' ophthalmopathy and Graves' hyperthyroidism. TCRdb passed the multiplex PCR reads through MiXCR, listing each CDR3 protein once. Of hundreds of thousands of distinct CDR3 sequences in the sample, roughly 20% were seen once. The sample consisted of peripheral blood. The receptor set was obtained from a woman between 18 and 30 years old with stable Graves' hyperthyroidism. Some clones in this sample may be carry-over from other donors' samples. CDR3s include the opening cysteine and the closing phenylalanine or tryptophan. A D gene is named only where the DNA matches it firmly. Clone size is not always given. Where it is, it says once, few, many or a class for expanded clones.

TRBJ1-2 TRBV12-3/TRBV12-4 . . CASRQGRGYTF TGTGCCAGCAGACAGGGTCGAGGCTACACCTTC
TRBJ2-5 TRBV28 TRBD2 many CASKVQREEDGTQYF TGTGCCAGCAAGGTCCAGCGGGAGGAGGATGGGACCCAGTACTTC
TRBJ1-1 TRBV5-1 . . CASSFRRESTEAFF TGCGCCAGCAGCTTCCGGAGGGAGAGCACTGAAGCTTTCTTT
TRBJ1-1 TRBV12-3/TRBV12-4 . . CASTPGSPLNTEAFF TGTGCCAGCACCCCAGGGTCCCCTCTGAACACTGAAGCTTTCTTT
TRBJ1-5 TRBV10-3 . many CAISGGDGSADQPQHF TGTGCCATCAGTGGGGGGGACGGATCCGCTGATCAGCCCCAGCATTTT
TRBJ2-7 TRBV6-1 TRBD1 many CATPGQGQHEQYF TGTGCCACTCCGGGACAGGGTCAGCACGAGCAGTACTTC
TRBJ1-2 TRBV12-3/TRBV12-4 . . CASSLAGGMGYGYTF TGTGCCAGCAGTTTGGCGGGGGGCATGGGCTATGGCTACACCTTC
TRBJ2-7 TRBV11-2 TRBD2 . CASSLEPSGRGEQYF TGTGCCAGCAGCTTAGAACCTAGCGGGAGGGGGGAGCAGTACTTC
TRBJ1-5 TRBV6-1 . many CASAFQGPQHF TGTGCCAGCGCCTTCCAAGGGCCCCAGCATTTT
TRBJ2-7 TRBV11-2 . many CASSLTQGSMYEQYF TGTGCCAGCAGCTTAACACAGGGTTCGATGTACGAGCAGTACTTC
TRBJ2-4 TRBV2 TRBD1 few CASRKGQGKNIQYF TGTGCCAGCAGGAAGGGACAGGGGAAAAACATTCAGTACTTC
TRBJ2-4 TRBV5-1 TRBD1 many CASSSKTGPLAKNIKYF TGCGCCAGCAGCTCCAAGACAGGGCCTTTAGCCAAAAACATTAAGTACTTC
TRBJ2-5 TRBV10-3 TRBD2 . CAIRPSGERGAQYF TGTGCCATCAGGCCCTCGGGGGAGCGGGGAGCCCAGTACTTC
TRBJ2-2 TRBV6-5 TRBD2 few CASSYSGGTGELFF TGTGCCAGCAGTTACAGCGGGGGAACCGGGGAGCTGTTTTTT
TRBJ2-5 TRBV28 . many CASSDMYQETQYF TGTGCCAGCTCAGATATGTACCAAGAGACCCAGTACTTC
TRBJ1-3 TRBV29-1 . many CSVVASGNTIYF TGCAGCGTTGTGGCCTCTGGAAACACCATATATTTT
TRBJ1-5 TRBV6-5 . many CASSIQAHSNQPQHF TGTGCCAGCAGTATACAGGCCCATAGCAATCAGCCCCAGCATTTT
TRBJ1-1 TRBV11-2 . many CASSRAFRSNTEAFF TGTGCCAGCAGCCGTGCGTTCAGGTCGAACACTGAAGCTTTCTTT
TRBJ1-5 TRBV20-1 . . CSARDSFSNQPQHF TGCAGTGCTCGAGACAGCTTTAGCAATCAGCCCCAGCATTTT
TRBJ1-1 TRBV19 TRBD1 . CASRLTGATEAFF TGTGCCAGTAGGCTGACAGGGGCCACTGAAGCTTTCTTT
TRBJ2-7 TRBV10-3 TRBD2 many CATQRKREAAYEQYF TGTGCCACTCAGAGGAAGCGGGAGGCCGCCTACGAGCAGTACTTC
TRBJ2-2 TRBV6-2/TRBV6-3 TRBD2 . CASSRLAANTGELFF TGTGCCAGCAGTCGACTAGCGGCGAACACCGGGGAGCTGTTTTTT
TRBJ1-1 TRBV6-5 TRBD1 many CASSFPRDRGNTEAFF TGTGCCAGCAGTTTCCCCCGGGACAGGGGCAACACTGAAGCTTTCTTT
TRBJ1-1 TRBV20-1 . . CSAGQGTQNTEAFF TGCAGTGCTGGTCAAGGGACCCAGAACACTGAAGCTTTCTTT
TRBJ2-7 TRBV7-9 TRBD2 many CASSLAAGGSYEQYF TGTGCCAGCAGCTTAGCGGCGGGCGGGAGCTACGAGCAGTACTTC
TRBJ1-2 TRBV18 . . CASSPPSSRTGFF TGTGCCAGCTCACCACCGTCGTCTCGGACTGGCTTCTTC
TRBJ1-2 TRBV6-1 . . CASRPGVSYGYTF TGTGCCAGCAGGCCAGGGGTTAGCTATGGCTACACCTTC
TRBJ1-2 TRBV9 . . CASSVSENYGYTF TGTGCCAGCAGCGTATCCGAGAACTATGGCTACACCTTC
TRBJ1-1 TRBV6-5 . many CASSYVPENTEAFF TGTGCCAGCAGTTACGTTCCTGAGAACACTGAAGCTTTCTTT
TRBJ1-1 TRBV11-2 . many CASSRDSGTEAFF TGTGCCAGCAGTCGGGACTCGGGGACTGAAGCTTTCTTT
TRBJ2-7 TRBV11-2 TRBD1 . CASSFSTGGFGPEQYF TGTGCCAGCAGCTTCTCGACAGGGGGCTTTGGGCCCGAGCAGTACTTC
TRBJ2-7 TRBV20-1 TRBD2 . CSAASGLQYEQYF TGCAGTGCTGCTAGCGGGTTGCAATACGAGCAGTACTTC
TRBJ1-1 TRBV11-2 . many CASSWGAGLDTEAFF TGTGCCAGCAGCTGGGGGGCGGGACTAGACACTGAAGCTTTCTTT
TRBJ2-7 TRBV9 TRBD1 . CASSVGGQVSTYEQYF TGTGCCAGCAGCGTAGGGGGACAGGTCTCTACCTACGAGCAGTACTTC
TRBJ1-2 TRBV12-3/TRBV12-4 . many CASKTTGTYYGYTF TGTGCCAGCAAGACTACCGGGACTTACTATGGCTACACCTTC
TRBJ1-5 TRBV6-4 . many CASSEQGGQPQHF TGTGCCAGCAGTGAACAGGGTGGGCAGCCCCAGCATTTT
TRBJ2-4 TRBV11-2 . many CASSAGPAKNIQYF TGTGCCAGCAGCGCCGGTCCAGCCAAAAACATTCAGTACTTC
TRBJ2-7 TRBV5-1 . few CASSSPTGTGKYEQYF TGCGCCAGCAGCTCCCCAACCGGGACGGGAAAATACGAGCAGTACTTC
TRBJ1-1 TRBV7-6 TRBD1 many CASSLRTGTNTEAFF TGTGCCAGCAGCCTCAGGACAGGAACAAACACTGAAGCTTTCTTT
TRBJ2-4 TRBV7-2 . many CASSLIEGAKNIQYF TGTGCCAGCAGCTTAATAGAGGGGGCCAAAAACATTCAGTACTTC
TRBJ2-7 TRBV11-2 . many CASRGDLNYEQYF TGTGCCAGCCGCGGGGACCTAAACTACGAGCAGTACTTC